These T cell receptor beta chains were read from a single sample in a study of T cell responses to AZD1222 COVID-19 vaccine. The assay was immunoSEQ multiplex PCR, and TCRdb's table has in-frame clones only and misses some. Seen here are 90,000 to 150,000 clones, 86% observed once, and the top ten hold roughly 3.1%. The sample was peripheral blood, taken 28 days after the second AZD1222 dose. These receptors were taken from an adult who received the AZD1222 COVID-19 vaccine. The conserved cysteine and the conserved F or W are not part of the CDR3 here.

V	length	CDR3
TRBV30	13	AWSVRAGPDYGYT
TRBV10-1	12	ASSPGGRTYEQY
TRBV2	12	ASVLGVSPYTQY
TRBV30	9	AWYLNYGYT
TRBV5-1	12	ASSLFLRYTEAF
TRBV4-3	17	ASSLRRGFAGAFYNEQF
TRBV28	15	ASSLRAGLPSGNTIY
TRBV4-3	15	ASSQDYGGMGNSPLH
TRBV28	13	ASSFAARAPYGYT
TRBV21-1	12	ARGGVEFDQPQH
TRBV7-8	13	ASSLNRGPADTQY
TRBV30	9	AWRLANTIY
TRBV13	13	ARRPRGGGSKEQF
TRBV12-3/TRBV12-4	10	ASSFQGWGYT
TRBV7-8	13	ASSFEQGPRQPQH
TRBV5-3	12	ARPDRGYNSPLH
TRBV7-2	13	ASSLQAGTSDTQY
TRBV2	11	ASRRQGSYGYT
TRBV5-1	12	ASSLEAAPGGYT
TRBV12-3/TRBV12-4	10	ASSFNHYEQY
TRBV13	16	ASSSGRATRSSGNTIY
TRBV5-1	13	ASSQPSGGRETQY
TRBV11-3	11	ASAFLGGGEAF
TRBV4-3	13	ASSQDRASNQPQH
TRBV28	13	ASSQSRGGKNIQY
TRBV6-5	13	ATRDGGGGAQTQY
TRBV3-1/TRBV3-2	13	ASSRSDRAAGELF
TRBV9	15	ASSVSPGTTNTGELF
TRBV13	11	ASSYQTAYGYT
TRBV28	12	ASGSGTANTEAF
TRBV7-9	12	ASSLAQTRDTQY
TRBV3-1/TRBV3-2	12	ASSQDSSGNTIY
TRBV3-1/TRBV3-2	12	ASSQGTPYSPLH
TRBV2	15	AIIIQRDRATTGELF
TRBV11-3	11	ASSSPLDREAF
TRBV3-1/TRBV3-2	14	ASSPLDSVGFEKLF
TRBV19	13	ASSDRAYSNQPQH
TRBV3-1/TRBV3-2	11	ASSHLGDQPQH
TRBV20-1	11	SASWGGNTEAF
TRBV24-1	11	ATSDFKAGELF
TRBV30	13	ARTTTNANTGELF
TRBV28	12	ASSTDRGGEKLF
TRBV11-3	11	ASSFRQDGEQF
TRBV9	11	ASSVRGTDTQY
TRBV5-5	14	ASSSREGGSNQPQH
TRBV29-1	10	SVRPTGTEQY
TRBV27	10	AHNSGTYEQY
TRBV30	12	AWRRGQASSPLH
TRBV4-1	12	ASSQDRGRVGYT
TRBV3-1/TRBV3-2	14	ASSRGTGGDTGELF
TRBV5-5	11	ASSPMGATEAF
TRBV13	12	AFRDRGDTGELF
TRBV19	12	ASSGPGGDSPLH
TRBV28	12	ASSTTRVGYGYT
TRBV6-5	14	ASSYGRNRGNTEAF
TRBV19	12	ASSIGDSYSPLH
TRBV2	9	ASTGNYEQY